This is a list of T cell receptor beta chains from one sample in a study of control samples from healthy donors and cancer patients. The repertoire was sequenced with immunoSEQ multiplex PCR; TCRdb's copy has only in-frame clones and lacks some. Found here are 120,000 to 150,000 clones, about 85% of them singletons; the top ten hold roughly 8.4%. Specimen: blood. All receptors derive from a woman aged 25 to 39 in good health. Both conserved end residues are part of each CDR3. The D gene is left open where the match is weak. Clone sizes are given selectively: once, few, many, or a class where the clone is expanded.

D: TRBD1
V: TRBV23-1
J: TRBJ2-1
size: NA
CDR3: CASSQLTQGVGDNEQFF
DNA: TGCGCCAGCAGTCAATTGACACAGGGGGTGGGAGACAATGAGCAGTTCTTC

D: NA
V: TRBV5-5
J: TRBJ1-2
size: NA
CDR3: CASSLVWELLYGYTF
DNA: TGTGCCAGCAGCTTGGTCTGGGAACTGCTCTATGGCTACACCTTC

D: TRBD1
V: TRBV6-5
J: TRBJ1-2
size: NA
CDR3: CASRGQGAGYGYTF
DNA: TGTGCCAGCAGGGGACAGGGGGCCGGCTATGGCTACACCTTC

D: TRBD1
V: TRBV7-9
J: TRBJ2-1
size: NA
CDR3: CASSSGQGREQFF
DNA: TGTGCCAGCAGCTCGGGACAGGGCCGGGAGCAGTTCTTC

D: NA
V: TRBV29-1
J: TRBJ2-4
size: NA
CDR3: CSVWAGTNIQYF
DNA: TGCAGCGTTTGGGCAGGCACAAACATTCAGTACTTC

D: NA
V: TRBV10-1
J: TRBJ1-1
size: NA
CDR3: CASRKHLQGLNTEAFF
DNA: TGCGCCAGCAGGAAACACCTACAGGGACTGAACACTGAAGCTTTCTTT

D: TRBD2
V: TRBV2
J: TRBJ2-3
size: NA
CDR3: CASSEWREESDTQYF
DNA: TGTGCCAGCAGTGAATGGCGGGAGGAATCAGATACGCAGTATTTT

D: TRBD2
V: TRBV19
J: TRBJ2-1
size: NA
CDR3: CASRTLAAINNEQFF
DNA: TGTGCCAGTAGAACACTAGCGGCAATTAACAATGAGCAGTTCTTC

D: NA
V: TRBV28
J: TRBJ1-1
size: NA
CDR3: CASSRGDGRTEAFF
DNA: TGTGCCAGCAGCCGCGGGGACGGCCGCACTGAAGCTTTCTTT

D: TRBD1
V: TRBV2
J: TRBJ1-5
size: NA
CDR3: CASNGETQGLPQHF
DNA: TGTGCCAGCAACGGGGAAACACAGGGGCTGCCCCAGCATTTT

D: TRBD1
V: TRBV2
J: TRBJ1-2
size: NA
CDR3: CASSPKKTGANYGYTF
DNA: TGTGCCAGCAGCCCAAAGAAGACAGGGGCTAACTATGGCTACACCTTC

D: NA
V: TRBV6-5
J: TRBJ1-5
size: NA
CDR3: CASSYGSNQPQHF
DNA: TGTGCCAGCAGTTACGGTAGCAATCAGCCCCAGCATTTT

D: NA
V: TRBV19
J: TRBJ2-7
size: NA
CDR3: CASSIAWQDYYEQYF
DNA: TGTGCCAGTAGTATAGCGTGGCAGGACTACTACGAGCAGTACTTC

D: NA
V: TRBV10-1
J: TRBJ1-2
size: NA
CDR3: CASSDRPSYGYTF
DNA: TGCGCCAGCAGTGACAGGCCCTCCTATGGCTACACCTTC

D: TRBD2
V: TRBV7-2
J: TRBJ2-3
size: NA
CDR3: CASSFSSAGGVTDTQYF
DNA: TGTGCCAGCAGCTTCTCTTCTGCGGGAGGGGTCACAGATACGCAGTATTTT

D: NA
V: TRBV5-1
J: TRBJ1-2
size: few
CDR3: CASSLGATRSHYGYTF
DNA: TGCGCCAGCAGCTTGGGGGCCACCAGGAGCCACTATGGCTACACCTTC

D: NA
V: TRBV5-1
J: TRBJ2-5
size: NA
CDR3: CASSLVTGAGETQYF
DNA: TGCGCCAGCAGCTTGGTGACGGGGGCGGGGGAGACCCAGTACTTC

D: NA
V: TRBV7-9
J: TRBJ1-3
size: NA
CDR3: CASSSTGPGNTIYF
DNA: TGTGCCAGCAGCTCCACAGGGCCCGGAAACACCATATATTTT

D: TRBD1
V: TRBV7-9
J: TRBJ2-3
size: NA
CDR3: CASSLVHRGSADTQYF
DNA: TGTGCCAGCAGCTTAGTACACAGGGGGTCCGCAGATACGCAGTATTTT

D: NA
V: TRBV9
J: TRBJ1-2
size: NA
CDR3: CASSVGAGRDYGYTF
DNA: TGTGCCAGCAGCGTAGGGGCAGGGAGAGACTATGGCTACACCTTC

D: NA
V: TRBV6-6
J: TRBJ1-1
size: NA
CDR3: CASKPLVGGFNTEAFF
DNA: TGTGCCAGCAAACCGCTAGTCGGGGGTTTTAACACTGAAGCTTTCTTT

D: NA
V: TRBV3-1/TRBV3-2
J: TRBJ1-2
size: NA
CDR3: CASSQGPSRTNYGYTF
DNA: TGTGCCAGCAGTCAAGGGCCGTCGAGAACTAACTATGGCTACACCTTC

D: TRBD1
V: TRBV2
J: TRBJ1-4
size: NA
CDR3: CASSLTGPEKLFF
DNA: TGTGCCAGCAGCCTGACAGGGCCTGAAAAACTGTTTTTT

D: TRBD1
V: TRBV29-1
J: TRBJ1-2
size: NA
CDR3: CSVDRDYGYTF
DNA: TGCAGCGTCGACAGGGACTATGGCTACACCTTC

D: NA
V: TRBV11-3
J: TRBJ2-1
size: NA
CDR3: CASSLTGTAVNEQFF
DNA: TGTGCCAGCAGCCTAACCGGGACCGCGGTCAATGAGCAGTTCTTC

D: NA
V: TRBV28
J: TRBJ1-1
size: NA
CDR3: CASSSGVGGLNTEAFF
DNA: TGTGCCAGCAGTTCTGGAGTGGGGGGCTTGAACACTGAAGCTTTCTTT

D: NA
V: TRBV11-2
J: TRBJ2-1
size: NA
CDR3: CASRSEDSGFLPYNEQFF
DNA: TGTGCCAGCAGATCAGAAGATTCAGGTTTTTTACCCTACAATGAGCAGTTCTTC

D: TRBD1
V: TRBV6-5
J: TRBJ1-2
size: NA
CDR3: CASSRQGRNYGYTF
DNA: TGTGCCAGCAGTCGACAGGGGAGGAACTATGGCTACACCTTC

D: NA
V: TRBV11-2
J: TRBJ2-3
size: NA
CDR3: CASSLDRTDTQYF
DNA: TGTGCCAGCAGCCTGGACCGCACAGATACGCAGTATTTT

D: TRBD2
V: TRBV14
J: TRBJ2-7
size: NA
CDR3: CASSQERLGAGGDYEQYF
DNA: TGTGCCAGCAGCCAAGAAAGGCTCGGGGCGGGAGGGGACTACGAGCAGTACTTC

D: NA
V: TRBV6-4
J: TRBJ1-1
size: NA
CDR3: CASSEQGDYTEAFF
DNA: TGTGCCAGCAGTGAACAGGGTGATTACACTGAAGCTTTCTTT

D: TRBD2
V: TRBV18
J: TRBJ2-1
size: NA
CDR3: CASSPVLADYNEQFF
DNA: TGTGCCAGCTCACCAGTGCTAGCGGACTACAATGAGCAGTTCTTC

D: TRBD1
V: TRBV5-4
J: TRBJ2-5
size: NA
CDR3: CASSLVQGEETQYF
DNA: TGTGCCAGCAGCTTGGTCCAGGGGGAGGAGACCCAGTACTTC